The 2 T cell receptor beta chains below come from one sample, sequenced in a study of glioma-infiltrating T cells after dendritic cell vaccination. TCRdb keeps only in-frame clones here, not all; method: immunoSEQ multiplex PCR. The table has over 55,000 clones, under 90% seen once. The source was blood, collected before dendritic cell vaccination. These receptors were taken from a human donor with glioblastoma.

A few counts support this clone. This rearrangement joins TRBV6-1 to TRBJ1-1; D gene uncertain. Germline-derived CDR1 and CDR2 are MNHNS and SASEGT. Trimming left V 3 bases short and J 2 bases short, with 7 bases between. The CDR3 is 13 residues long. CDR3 region: CASSERDNTEAFF. The CDR3 DNA reads as TGTGCCAGCAGTGAGAGGGATAACACTGAAGCTTTCTTT.

In this sample, this clone turned up a few times. V gene TRBV6-6 combines with J gene TRBJ1-4; D remains unclear. The germline V gene encodes CDR1 MNHNY and CDR2 SVGAGI (reference sequence). V lost 0 bases and J lost 7, with 15 bases in between. The CDR3 contains 16 residues. The CDR3 nucleotides read TGTGCCAGCAGTTACTCTGTATCGGCGGTTGTTGAAAAACTGTTTTTT. It codes for CASSYSVSAVVEKLFF.